This T cell receptor (beta chain) was recorded in a study of cytomegalovirus exposure and HLA in healthy donors. Study-wide results and limits: Reports credit the classifier with highly specific, highly sensitive diagnosis of cytomegalovirus status. Many donors carried some public TCRs, although rarity characterized most TCR sequences. Overall, about 160 TCR beta chains were annotated as cytomegalovirus-associated. A few chains linked to CMV were shown in vitro to be specific for CMV antigens.

Trimming took 3 bases from V and 4 from J; bases not matched to a gene: 2. The CDR3 contains 14 residues. The germline CDR1 and CDR2 sequences are MNHEY and SMNVEV (reference sequence). Turning to this clone: Its specificity is not known.

TCRdb's table, derived via immunoSEQ multiplex PCR, lists solely in-frame clones and lacks some. This sample carries 71,000 or so clones, about 93% of them seen once, and the ten largest clones take approximately 2.1%. The chain has TRBV27 and TRBJ2-2, with 7 bases fitting TRBD1. The sequence was obtained from a woman between 18 and 29 years old in good health and CMV-seronegative. Sequencing input: PBMCs. The DNA for the CDR3 is TGTGCCAGCAGTTTTTCAGGGGGCACCGGGGAGCTGTTTTTT. Its translation: CASSFSGGTGELFF.